One and the same sample provided the 20 T cell receptor beta chains below, sequenced in a study of STAT5B mutations in CD4+ large granular lymphocyte leukemia. Profiled with immunoSEQ multiplex PCR; TCRdb holds only in-frame clones, not every one. The sample holds 34,000 or so clones; about 85% are singletons and the top ten take 4.4%. Sample: CD4+ T cells from blood buffy coats. The receptors were gathered from a human donor in good health.

CDR3 bases: TGTGCCAGCAGCTTATCGGCAGGTAGGCGAGATGGCTACACCTTC. Its translation: CASSLSAGRRDGYTF. This chain links TRBV7-2 with TRBJ1-2; D gene ambiguous. CDR3 length: 15 amino acids. V was cut by 2 bases and J by 6 bases, with 16 bases left in between. Germline loops: CDR1 SGHTA, CDR2 FQGNSA.

V and J are TRBV6-1 and TRBJ2-1; the match to TRBD1 covers 8 bases. CDR1 MNHNS and CDR2 SASEGT come from the germline V gene. The V gene end was trimmed by 9 bases and the J gene end by 10 bases; junction bases not matched to a gene: 14. The CDR3 contains 14 residues. The CDR3 sequence: CASTDRVPPFEQFF. DNA of the CDR3: TGTGCCAGTACGGACAGGGTCCCACCTTTCGAGCAGTTCTTC.

V and J are TRBV5-4 and TRBJ1-1, with unresolved D. CDR3 size: 14 residues. CDR1 and CDR2 (germline): SGHNT, YYREEE (reference sequence). Between the trimmed V and J ends, which lost 0 bases and 3 bases, there was a span of 9 bases. The CDR3 reads CASSLETRHTEAFF. The CDR3, as DNA: TGTGCCAGCAGCTTGGAGACTCGCCACACTGAAGCTTTCTTT.

The rearrangement uses TRBV5-6 and TRBJ2-1; 8 nucleotides align to TRBD2. V lost 5 bases to trimming and J lost 0 bases; unmatched junction nucleotides: 4. Germline V gene lookup returns CDR1 SGHDT and CDR2 YYEEEE. CDR3 size: 15 residues. The CDR3 DNA follows: TGTGCCAGCAGACCCGGGACTAGCTCCTACAATGAGCAGTTCTTC. It codes for CASRPGTSSYNEQFF.

This clone was seen a few times. The chain employs TRBV12-5 and TRBJ2-5; D tentatively reads TRBD1 or TRBD2 (5 bases each). Germline V gives CDR1 LGHNT, CDR2 FRNRAP. This CDR3 is 15 amino acids long. Trimming took 7 bases from V and 2 from J, leaving 17 bases between them. CDR3 DNA sequence: TGTGCTAGTGCCCTAGGGACGGCGAGGCAAGAGACCCAGTACTTC. Translating gives CASALGTARQETQYF.

This chain links TRBV5-4 with TRBJ2-1; 7 bases line up with TRBD1. The CDR3 length is 12 residues. Trimming cost V 4 bases and J 10 bases; bases outside gene matches: 5. Per the germline V gene, CDR1 is SGHNT and CDR2 is YYREEE (reference sequence). CDR3 nucleotide sequence: TGTGCCAGCAGCAGGACAGGTTACGAGCAGTTCTTC. Translating gives CASSRTGYEQFF.

The V gene is TRBV7-3, the J gene TRBJ2-2; 8 bases match TRBD2. There are 16 residues in the CDR3. J lost 4 bases, V lost 3 bases, and 7 bases had no gene match. Germline lookup yields CDR1 SGHTA and CDR2 FQGTGA. The CDR3 region has the DNA TGTGCCAGCAGCTTTCTCTCGGGAGGGGGCACCGGGGAGCTGTTTTTT. As protein: CASSFLSGGGTGELFF.

This clone was seen only a few times. The V call is TRBV10-2, the J call TRBJ1-2, with TRBD1 identical over 7 bases. The CDR3 consists of 12 residues. With 7 bases clipped from V and 3 bases from J, the junction kept 2 bases outside the gene matches. The germline V gene encodes CDR1 WSHSY and CDR2 SAAADI. The CDR3 loop reads CASTGTDYGYTF. Written as DNA, the CDR3 is TGCGCCAGCACGGGGACAGACTATGGCTACACCTTC.

The V and J genes are TRBV5-1 and TRBJ1-3; D remains ambiguous. The germline gives CDR1 SGHRS, CDR2 YFSETQ. CDR3 size: 17 residues. Between the trimmed V and J ends, which lost 4 bases and 0 bases, there was a span of 17 bases. The CDR3 reads CASSRAVSSNSGNTIYF. CDR3 DNA sequence: TGCGCCAGCAGCCGTGCGGTGTCCTCCAACTCTGGAAACACCATATATTTT.

V is TRBV6-6 and J is TRBJ1-6; TRBD1 might be the D (6 bases). Deletions cut 7 bases from V and 8 bases from J, with 9 bases between. Per germline, CDR1 MNHNY and CDR2 SVGAGI (reference sequence). This CDR3 comprises 12 residues. The CDR3 loop reads CASMSGDSPLHF. Here the CDR3 DNA reads TGTGCCAGCATGTCAGGGGATTCACCCCTCCACTTT.

This clone was counted a few times. The V gene is TRBV28, the J gene TRBJ1-3; no clear D gene. The germline V gene encodes CDR1 MDHEN and CDR2 SYDVKM. There are 13 residues in the CDR3. V was trimmed by 4 bases and J by 3 bases, leaving 7 bases between them. The CDR3 region is CASSWTHGNTIYF. DNA of the CDR3: TGTGCCAGCAGTTGGACTCATGGAAACACCATATATTTT.

The CDR3 sequence is CASSLTGNTEAFF. Here the CDR3 DNA reads TGTGCCAGCAGTTTAACGGGGAACACTGAAGCTTTCTTT. The V and J genes are TRBV28 and TRBJ1-1; the D is unclear. The CDR3 runs 13 residues. V dropped 2 bases and J dropped 1 base, with 5 bases sitting between them. Germline CDR1 MDHEN, CDR2 SYDVKM.

The chain links TRBV5-1 to TRBJ2-5, with TRBD1 matching 9 bases. V trimming: 1 base; J trimming: 2 bases; junction bases outside the gene matches: 3. The germline V gene has CDR1 SGHRS and CDR2 YFSETQ. The CDR3 has 15 amino acids. In DNA, the CDR3 is TGCGCCAGCAGCTTGTGGGGACAGGGTCAAGAGACCCAGTACTTC. This gives the protein CASSLWGQGQETQYF.

The chain uses TRBV7-2 and TRBJ2-4, with 7 bases fitting TRBD1. V lost 0 bases, J lost 8 bases, and 1 base stayed unmatched. Germline CDR1 reads SGHTA; CDR2 reads FQGNSA. This CDR3 spans 13 amino acids. CDR3 DNA: TGTGCCAGCAGCTTAGCTCAGGGGGACATTCAGTACTTC. It is translated as CASSLAQGDIQYF.

The chain links TRBV18 to TRBJ2-7; 13 positions match TRBD2. Germline assignment: CDR1 KGHSH and CDR2 LQKENI. The CDR3 is 15 amino acids. Unmatched junction bases numbered 1, after V lost 2 bases and J lost 3 bases. This CDR3 reads CASSPGLAGVYEQYF. CDR3 DNA: TGTGCCAGCTCACCAGGACTAGCGGGAGTCTACGAGCAGTACTTC.

The chain combines TRBV5-8 with TRBJ2-2, with 12 bases matching TRBD2. Germline CDR1 and CDR2: SGHTS and YDEGEE. There are 16 residues in the CDR3. Unmatched junction bases numbered 8, after V lost 5 bases and J lost 6 bases. The CDR3 nucleotides read TGTGCCAGCAGGAGGACTAGCGGGATCCAAGCCGGGGAGCTGTTTTTT. Protein sequence: CASRRTSGIQAGELFF.

The chain's CDR3 is CASGNGKNTEAFF. The CDR3 region has the DNA TGTGCCAGCGGAAATGGGAAGAACACTGAAGCTTTCTTT. The gene calls are TRBV6-5 and TRBJ1-1; D call uncertain. CDR3 size: 13 residues. In germline, CDR1 is MNHEY, CDR2 SVGAGI. Trimming removed 8 bases at V and 1 base at J, with 11 bases between.

Comments on this clone: The junction shows a germline mismatch at one end, possibly a read error. This chain connects TRBV9 to TRBJ2-5; 10 positions agree with TRBD2. The CDR3 contains 16 residues. From germline, CDR1 is SGDLS and CDR2 YYNGEE. CDR3 nucleotide sequence: TGTGCCAGCAGCTTAAAAGCGGGAGGGACACAAGGGACCCAGTACTTC. Protein product: CASSLKAGGTQGTQYF.

The CDR3 here is CASSLGGSKGTQYF. CDR3 bases: TGTGCCAGCAGCTTGGGGGGGAGTAAGGGAACGCAGTATTTT. V is TRBV5-4 and J is TRBJ2-3; the D gene could be TRBD1 or TRBD2 (5 bases each). The V gene's germline CDR1 is SGHNT and CDR2 YYREEE (reference sequence). This CDR3 is built from 14 residues. The ends were cut back, 0 bases at V and 9 bases at J, with 14 bases in the middle.

This clone appeared a few times. V and J are TRBV6-1 and TRBJ1-5; maybe TRBD1 (6 bases). Germline V gives CDR1 MNHNS, CDR2 SASEGT. The CDR3 length is 14 residues. The V end was cut by 4 bases, the J end by 7 bases, with 14 bases between. The CDR3 DNA sequence: TGTGCCAGCAGTGGACAAGGGGGGGGCCAGCCCCAGCATTTT. The encoded protein is CASSGQGGGQPQHF.